Presented here are 16 T cell receptor beta chains from one specimen sequenced in a study of cytomegalovirus exposure and HLA in healthy donors (TCRdb year 2017). Preparation of the library involved the immunoSEQ multiplex PCR assay. A mixture of 60 forward primers for TCR Vbeta segments and 13 reverse primers for TCR Jbeta segments was used in the multiplex PCR. TCRdb provides this immuneACCESS table in a form limited to in-frame rearrangements. Some clones are lacking; in checked studies, under half of them reflect an unresolved V gene, and why the rest are absent is not known. Counted in this sample were 200,000 or so clones; about 90% of them appeared once. Roughly 0.2% of the sample rests with the top ten. The specimen was PBMCs. Receptor source: a girl in the first two years of life in good health and CMV-seronegative.

The V and J genes are TRBV27 and TRBJ1-1; the D is unclear. The germline V gene has CDR1 MNHEY and CDR2 SMNVEV (reference sequence). This CDR3 has 15 amino acids. Between the trimmed V and J ends, which lost 6 bases and 0 bases, there was a span of 14 bases. The CDR3 spells CASSKRREMNTEAFF. For the CDR3, the DNA is TGTGCCAGCAGCAAACGGAGGGAAATGAACACTGAAGCTTTCTTT.

This clone was detected only once. The J gene is TRBJ2-1, the V gene TRBV10-2; 9 bases agree with TRBD2. Looked up from germline, CDR1 is WSHSY and CDR2 is SAAADI. V lost 10 bases and J lost 3; bases outside the gene matches: 7. CDR3 size: 14 residues. The chain's CDR3 is CATSRTSDYNEQFF. The CDR3 region has the DNA TGCGCCACTTCCAGGACTAGCGACTACAATGAGCAGTTCTTC.

This clone has only one observation. V and J are TRBV6-1 and TRBJ2-3, with D perhaps TRBD2 (6 bases). CDR1 MNHNS and CDR2 SASEGT come from the germline V gene. V lost 0 bases and J 4 bases, leaving 11 bases between the germline ends. This CDR3 is built from 15 residues. The CDR3 coding sequence is TGTGCCAGCAGTGAAGCGCACGGGGGACCAGATACGCAGTATTTT. This encodes CASSEAHGGPDTQYF.

V and J are TRBV21-1 and TRBJ1-3; the table calls TRBD1, which could not be checked here. TRBV21-1 is shown as a pseudogene. This CDR3 has 14 amino acids. CDR3 coding DNA: TGTGCCAGCAGGCACAGGATCTCTGGAAACACCATATATTTT. Protein sequence: CASRHRISGNTIYF.

This clone has only a few counts. The chain employs TRBV5-5 and TRBJ2-7, with D unresolved. CDR1 and CDR2 (germline): SGHKS, YYEKEE (reference sequence). Trimming stripped 4 bases from V and 1 base from J, with 15 bases between. The CDR3 spans 15 residues. The CDR3 DNA follows: TGTGCCAGCAGCGTCGAGCCCGACTTATCCTACGAGCAGTACTTC. Amino acid sequence: CASSVEPDLSYEQYF.

J is TRBJ2-5 and V is TRBV30; D ambiguous. Deletions cut 0 bases from V and 11 bases from J, with 10 bases between. The CDR3 has 11 residues. Germline-derived CDR1 and CDR2 are GTSNPN and SVGIG (reference sequence). The CDR3 DNA follows: TGTGCCTGGAGTGTACGAAGTGAGCAGTACTTC. Encoded protein: CAWSVRSEQYF.

The CDR3 loop reads CASSPGGQGIYEQYF. CDR3 nucleotide sequence: TGTGCCAGCAGCCCGGGGGGACAGGGTATCTACGAGCAGTACTTC. This chain uses TRBV6-5 with TRBJ2-5, with 9 positions matching TRBD1. The J call may be mistaken, given a closer DNA end match to TRBJ2-7. The germline gives CDR1 MNHEY, CDR2 SVGAGI. The CDR3 covers 15 residues.

This clone was detected only a few times. The gene calls are TRBV6-1 and TRBJ1-2; TRBD1 is a possible D gene (6 bases). Germline CDR1 is MNHNS and CDR2 is SASEGT. The CDR3 spans 13 residues. Between the trimmed V and J ends, which lost 5 bases and 7 bases, there was a span of 14 bases. CDR3 sequence: CASSRTADRGYTF. The CDR3 DNA reads TGTGCCAGCAGTAGGACAGCGGACCGTGGCTACACCTTC.

V and J are TRBV5-5 and TRBJ2-1, with a tentative D call TRBD1 (5 bases). This CDR3 has 14 residues. Trimming left V 3 bases short and J 0 bases short, with 7 bases between. Germline assignment: CDR1 SGHKS and CDR2 YYEKEE (reference sequence). The CDR3 nucleotides read TGTGCCAGCAGCTACAGGAGCTCCTACAATGAGCAGTTCTTC. Protein: CASSYRSSYNEQFF.

The rearrangement joins TRBV5-4 to TRBJ2-1; 10 bases line up with TRBD2. With 1 base clipped from V and 5 bases from J, the junction kept 0 bases outside the gene matches. The germline CDR1 and CDR2 sequences are SGHNT and YYREEE (reference sequence). This CDR3 spans 14 amino acids. CDR3 protein: CASSLTSGDNEQFF. As DNA, the CDR3 is TGTGCCAGCAGCTTGACTAGCGGGGACAATGAGCAGTTCTTC.

The chain joins TRBV21-1 to TRBJ2-3; the table calls TRBD1, which could not be checked here. TRBV21-1 is a pseudogene segment. This CDR3 is built from 17 residues. DNA for the CDR3: TGTGCCAGCAGCGACAGGCTGGGGGTCCCCGCGGTAGATACGCAGTATTTT. Amino acid sequence: CASSDRLGVPAVDTQYF.

As concerns this clone: A read error may produce the germline difference seen at one junction end. The chain is built from TRBV19 and TRBJ1-5; 7 nucleotides agree with TRBD1. From germline, CDR1 is LNHDA and CDR2 SQIVND (reference sequence). This CDR3 spans 17 amino acids. The CDR3 loop reads CAGSKHGTAYSNQPQHF. The DNA of the CDR3 is TGTGCCGGTAGTAAACACGGGACAGCATATAGCAATCAGCCCCAGCATTTT.

This clone was detected once. V gene TRBV19 combines with J gene TRBJ1-1, with D possibly matching TRBD1 (6 bases). The germline gives CDR1 LNHDA, CDR2 SQIVND (reference sequence). Deletions cut 6 bases from V and 3 bases from J, with 14 bases between. This CDR3 has 14 amino acids. CDR3 nucleotides: TGTGCCAGTAGGGAGACAGGCGGATACACTGAAGCTTTCTTT. It translates to CASRETGGYTEAFF.

This chain links TRBV12-5 with TRBJ2-5; possibly TRBD1 for D (5 bases). In germline, CDR1 is LGHNT, CDR2 FRNRAP. This CDR3 has 13 amino acids. V lost 4 bases to trimming and J lost 13 bases, with 19 bases between them. CDR3 coding DNA: TGTGCTAGTGGTTCCCCCCGGCTGGGGCCTGCGTACTTC. Translating gives CASGSPRLGPAYF. Variable domain in full (rest from reference TRBV12-5 and TRBJ2-5): DARVTQTPRHKVTEMGQEVTMRCQPILGHNTVFWYRQTMMQGLELLAYFRNRAPLDDSGMPKDRFSAEMPDATLATLKIQPSEPRDSAVYFCASGSPRLGPAYFGPGTRLLVL.

This sequence joins TRBV7-9 and TRBJ2-2; 7 positions match TRBD1. Germline values: CDR1 SEHNR, CDR2 FQNEAQ (reference sequence). With 1 base clipped from V and 6 bases from J, the junction kept 5 bases outside the gene matches. The CDR3 is made up of 15 amino acids. The CDR3 is CASSLGTGAAGELFF. CDR3 nucleotides: TGTGCCAGCAGCTTAGGGACAGGCGCGGCCGGGGAGCTGTTTTTT. The full variable domain, in which reference TRBV7-9 and TRBJ2-2 provide the parts outside the CDR3, is DTGVSQNPRHKITKRGQNVTFRCDPISEHNRLYWYRQTLGQGPEFLTYFQNEAQLEKSRLLSDRFSAERPKGSFSTLEIQRTEQGDSAMYLCASSLGTGAAGELFFGEGSRLTVL.

The CDR3 DNA reads TGTGCCAGCAGCAAAAGCAGGGACATGAACACTGAAGCTTTCTTT. It specifies CASSKSRDMNTEAFF. The chain couples TRBV11-2 to TRBJ1-1, with TRBD1 as a possible D gene (6 bases). The V end was cut by 5 bases, the J end by 0 bases, with 13 bases between. Per germline, CDR1 SGHAT and CDR2 FQNNGV. The CDR3 is 15 amino acids.